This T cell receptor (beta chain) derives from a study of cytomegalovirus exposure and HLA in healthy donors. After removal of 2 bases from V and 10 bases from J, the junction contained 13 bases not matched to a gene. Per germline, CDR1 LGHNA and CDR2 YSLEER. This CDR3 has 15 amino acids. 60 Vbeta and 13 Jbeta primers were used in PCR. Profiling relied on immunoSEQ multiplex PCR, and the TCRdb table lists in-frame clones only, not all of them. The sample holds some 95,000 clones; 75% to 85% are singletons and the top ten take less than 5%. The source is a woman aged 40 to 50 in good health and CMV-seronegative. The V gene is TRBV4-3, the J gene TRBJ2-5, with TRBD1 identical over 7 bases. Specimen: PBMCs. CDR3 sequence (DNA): TGCGCCAGCAGCCAAAACATACAGGGGATGGCGAACCAGTACTTC. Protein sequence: CASSQNIQGMANQYF.